The rows below give T cell receptor beta chains drawn from one sample of a study of cytomegalovirus exposure and HLA in healthy donors. Using immunoSEQ multiplex PCR, the repertoire was profiled, and TCRdb retains in-frame clones only, with some absent. The table lists approximately 190,000 clones, about 81% of them singletons. The sample consisted of PBMCs. The receptors originated from a woman in her fifties or sixties in good health and CMV-seropositive. Both conserved end residues are part of each CDR3. The D gene is left open where the match is weak. Not all rows give a size; the values are once, few, many and, for expanded clones, a class.

V	size	J	D	CDR3	DNA
TRBV7-9	NA	TRBJ2-7	NA	CASSYSLGGEQYF	TGTGCCAGCAGCTACTCTCTGGGAGGCGAGCAGTACTTC
TRBV15	NA	TRBJ1-2	NA	CATSRGRSYGYTF	TGTGCCACCAGCAGGGGCAGATCCTATGGCTACACCTTC
TRBV28	NA	TRBJ2-7	NA	CASSFRTAYEQYF	TGTGCCAGCAGTTTCCGGACAGCGTACGAGCAGTACTTC
TRBV7-6	few	TRBJ2-5	TRBD2	CASSPIWTSETIATQYF	TGTGCCAGCAGCCCCATTTGGACTAGCGAAACAATCGCGACCCAGTACTTC
TRBV10-3	NA	TRBJ2-3	NA	CAISGSAQVDTQYF	TGTGCCATCAGTGGTAGTGCCCAAGTCGATACGCAGTATTTT
TRBV10-3	few	TRBJ1-3	TRBD1	CAISGGQGLGNTIYF	TGTGCCATCAGTGGGGGACAGGGGTTAGGAAACACCATATATTTT
TRBV9	NA	TRBJ2-7	TRBD1	CASSPAGAGGGYEQYF	TGTGCCAGCAGCCCCGCAGGGGCAGGGGGTGGCTACGAGCAGTACTTC
TRBV5-6	NA	TRBJ2-7	TRBD1	CASYHWDRAYEQYF	TGTGCCAGTTACCACTGGGACAGGGCCTACGAGCAGTACTTC
TRBV5-1	NA	TRBJ1-1	TRBD1	CASSSRDRAEAFF	TGCGCCAGCAGCTCCCGGGACAGGGCTGAAGCTTTCTTT
TRBV7-6	NA	TRBJ1-1	TRBD1	CASSPYLSTGTGTFF	TGTGCCAGCAGCCCATACCTCTCTACCGGGACAGGGACTTTCTTT
TRBV6-5	NA	TRBJ1-2	NA	CASSAGTGNYGYTF	TGTGCCAGCAGTGCTGGGACTGGGAACTATGGCTACACCTTC
TRBV7-2	NA	TRBJ2-7	TRBD1	CASSLQGASSYEQYF	TGTGCCAGCAGCTTACAGGGGGCTAGCTCCTACGAGCAGTACTTC
TRBV7-9	NA	TRBJ2-3	TRBD1	CASSTTGSTDTQYF	TGTGCCAGCAGCACGACAGGGAGCACAGATACGCAGTATTTT
TRBV28	NA	TRBJ1-2	TRBD1	CASRTGWPYGYTF	TGTGCCAGCCGGACAGGGTGGCCCTATGGCTACACCTTC
TRBV30	NA	TRBJ1-2	TRBD1	CAWSGTGGYTF	TGTGCCTGGAGTGGGACAGGTGGCTACACCTTC
TRBV2	once	TRBJ2-7	NA	CASSDRHEQYF	TGTGCCAGCAGCGACAGGCACGAGCAGTACTTC
TRBV10-2	NA	TRBJ2-7	TRBD2	CATAGLAATYEQYF	TGCGCCACCGCGGGACTAGCGGCCACCTACGAGCAGTACTTC
TRBV28	NA	TRBJ1-3	NA	CASSPGGTVSSGNTIYF	TGTGCCAGCAGTCCGGGGGGGACGGTTAGCTCTGGAAACACCATATATTTT
TRBV6-6	NA	TRBJ2-6	NA	CASTPSVSGANGLTF	TGTGCCAGCACCCCCTCGGTCTCTGGGGCCAACGGCCTGACTTTC
TRBV18	once	TRBJ2-5	NA	CASSRDERETQYF	TGTGCCAGCTCGCGGGACGAACGAGAGACCCAGTACTTC
TRBV5-1	NA	TRBJ1-5	TRBD1	CASSLETGDQPQHF	TGCGCCAGCAGCTTGGAAACAGGGGATCAGCCCCAGCATTTT
TRBV18	once	TRBJ2-3	TRBD1	CASSAAARGLTDTQYF	TGTGCCAGCTCAGCCGCGGCCAGGGGGCTCACAGATACGCAGTATTTT
TRBV25-1	NA	TRBJ2-1	NA	CASSEYMGAYNEQFF	TGTGCCAGCAGTGAATATATGGGGGCATACAATGAGCAGTTCTTC
TRBV19	NA	TRBJ2-5	TRBD1	CASSIGQARETQYF	TGTGCCAGTAGTATCGGACAGGCTCGGGAGACCCAGTACTTC
TRBV7-9	NA	TRBJ2-1	TRBD2	CSSSRAPAGNGEQFF	TGTTCCAGCAGTCGAGCCCCAGCGGGAAACGGTGAGCAGTTCTTC
TRBV5-8	NA	TRBJ2-2	TRBD2	CASSLDGLAGFTGELFF	TGTGCCAGCAGCTTGGATGGACTAGCGGGGTTCACCGGGGAGCTGTTTTTT
TRBV2	NA	TRBJ1-6	NA	CASREQGIENSPLHF	TGTGCCAGCAGAGAACAGGGAATTGAGAATTCACCCCTCCACTTT
TRBV5-6	once	TRBJ2-3	NA	CASSLFQGSTDTQYF	TGTGCCAGCAGCTTGTTTCAGGGAAGCACAGATACGCAATATTTT
TRBV6-4	NA	TRBJ1-5	NA	CATMGGSNSNQPQHF	TGTGCCACTATGGGGGGGAGTAATAGCAATCAGCCCCAGCATTTT
TRBV6-1	NA	TRBJ1-4	NA	CASRGGIGEKLFF	TGTGCCAGCAGGGGAGGGATCGGTGAAAAACTGTTTTTT
TRBV2	NA	TRBJ2-3	TRBD2	CASTSGLAGGADTQYF	TGTGCCAGCACCTCGGGACTAGCGGGAGGGGCAGATACGCAGTATTTT
TRBV7-2	NA	TRBJ2-7	TRBD2	CASRFRLAGIYEQYF	TGTGCCAGCAGATTTAGACTAGCGGGAATATACGAGCAGTACTTC
TRBV19	NA	TRBJ2-7	TRBD2	CASSVIAGGRYEQYF	TGTGCCAGTAGTGTAATAGCGGGAGGCCGCTACGAGCAGTACTTC
TRBV19	NA	TRBJ1-5	NA	CASGLEGLSNQPQHF	TGTGCCAGTGGCTTGGAGGGACTTAGCAATCAGCCCCAGCATTTT
TRBV6-6	NA	TRBJ1-6	TRBD1	CASSRQGGTLSPLHF	TGTGCCAGCAGCCGACAGGGAGGAACGTTATCACCCCTCCACTTT
TRBV25-1	NA	TRBJ2-2	NA	CASSAHVNTGELFF	TGTGCCAGCAGTGCCCATGTGAACACCGGGGAGCTGTTTTTT
TRBV2	NA	TRBJ2-6	NA	CASRGQGGFGANVLTF	TGTGCCAGCAGAGGACAGGGAGGGTTTGGGGCCAACGTCCTGACTTTC
TRBV23-1	NA	TRBJ1-4	NA	CASSPGTTATNEKLFF	TGCGCCAGCAGTCCTGGGACAACCGCAACTAATGAAAAACTGTTTTTT
TRBV10-3	NA	TRBJ2-3	NA	CAISGELTTDTQYF	TGTGCCATCAGTGGTGAACTAACCACAGATACGCAGTATTTT
TRBV5-1	NA	TRBJ1-5	NA	CASSFRRGQPQHF	TGCGCCAGCAGCTTTCGCAGGGGTCAGCCCCAGCATTTT
TRBV6-5	few	TRBJ1-4	NA	CASSFNSYPNEKLFF	TGTGCCAGCAGTTTCAACAGCTATCCTAATGAAAAACTGTTTTTT